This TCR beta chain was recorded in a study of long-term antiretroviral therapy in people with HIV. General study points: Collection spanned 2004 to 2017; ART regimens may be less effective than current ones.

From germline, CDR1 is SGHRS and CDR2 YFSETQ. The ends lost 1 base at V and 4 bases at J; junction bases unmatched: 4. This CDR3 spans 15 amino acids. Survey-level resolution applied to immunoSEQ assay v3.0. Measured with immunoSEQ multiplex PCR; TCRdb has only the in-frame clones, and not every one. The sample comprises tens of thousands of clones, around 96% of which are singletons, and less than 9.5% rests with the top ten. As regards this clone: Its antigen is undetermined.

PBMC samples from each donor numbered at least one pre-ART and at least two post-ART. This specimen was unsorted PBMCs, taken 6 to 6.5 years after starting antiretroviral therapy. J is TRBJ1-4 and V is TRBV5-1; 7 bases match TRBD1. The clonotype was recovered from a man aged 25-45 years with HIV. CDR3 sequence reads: CASSLTGTVNEKLFF. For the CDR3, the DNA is TGCGCCAGCAGCTTGACCGGGACAGTTAATGAAAAACTGTTTTTT.